These 10 T cell receptor beta chains share one sample of origin, sequenced in a study of OX40 agonist ivuxolimab in advanced cancers. Repertoires were generated with immunoSEQ multiplex PCR, while TCRdb's copy carries only in-frame clones and drops some. Among about 97,000 clones, roughly nine tenths were seen once, and the ten largest hold approximately 5.7%. The sample consisted of CD4+ or CD8+ T cells sorted from blood, taken in a trial of the OX40 agonist ivuxolimab. These receptors originate from an adult with an advanced solid tumor such as melanoma, head and neck, liver or kidney cancer.

The rearrangement uses TRBV2 and TRBJ2-3; D tentatively reads TRBD1 or TRBD2 (6 bases each). The germline V gene encodes CDR1 SNHLY and CDR2 FYNNEI. Deletions cut 4 bases from V and 3 bases from J, with 11 bases between. The CDR3 contains 14 residues. The DNA for the CDR3 is TGTGCCAGCAGTGTCCGGGGGCGAACAGATACGCAGTATTTT. It codes for CASSVRGRTDTQYF.

The gene calls are TRBV20-1 and TRBJ2-1; D is unclear. Trimming stripped 3 bases from V and 7 bases from J, with 4 bases between. The CDR3 contains 10 residues. Looked up from germline, CDR1 is DFQATT and CDR2 is SNEGSKA (reference sequence). CDR3 loop: CSASRNEQFF. CDR3 nucleotide sequence: TGCAGTGCTAGCAGGAATGAGCAGTTCTTC.

Points on this clone: Within the sample, other DNA sequences also encode this same CDR3. J is TRBJ1-4 and V is TRBV18; TRBD1 is a possible D gene (5 bases). V was shortened by 3 bases and J by 8 bases, with 7 bases between the two germline ends. The CDR3 has 12 amino acids. Germline V lookup: CDR1 KGHSH, CDR2 LQKENI. The chain's CDR3 is CASSPRGEKLFF. The CDR3 DNA reads as TGTGCCAGCTCACCGCGGGGCGAAAAACTGTTTTTT.

The rearrangement uses TRBV13 and TRBJ2-7, with D perhaps TRBD1 (6 bases). Germline CDR1 and CDR2: PRHDT and FYEKMQ (reference sequence). CDR3 size: 13 residues. V shed 10 bases and J shed 3 bases, with 16 bases lying between them. The chain's CDR3 is CATTQGSDYEQYF. DNA for the CDR3: TGTGCCACCACACAGGGTTCGGACTACGAGCAGTACTTC.

This clone was detected once. V gene TRBV7-9 combines with J gene TRBJ1-2; D not resolved. Per the germline V gene, CDR1 is SEHNR and CDR2 is FQNEAQ (reference sequence). Deletions cut 5 bases from V and 4 bases from J, with 11 bases between. There are 13 residues in the CDR3. CDR3 region: CASSAGSSYGYTF. CDR3 nucleotides: TGTGCCAGCAGCGCGGGTAGTAGCTATGGCTACACCTTC.

The chain recombines TRBV2 with TRBJ1-2; TRBD1 aligns across 9 bases. V was clipped by 8 bases and J by 7 bases; unmatched bases: 11. The germline gives CDR1 SNHLY, CDR2 FYNNEI. The CDR3 is made up of 14 amino acids. The CDR3 loop is CASGSGTGFFGYTF. The CDR3 DNA sequence: TGTGCCAGCGGATCCGGGACAGGGTTTTTTGGCTACACCTTC.

The chain employs TRBV6-6 and TRBJ1-5; D remains unclear. The germline V gene has CDR1 MNHNY and CDR2 SVGAGI (reference sequence). V lost 3 bases and J 0 bases, leaving 6 bases between the germline ends. This CDR3 is 14 amino acids long. Written as DNA, the CDR3 is TGTGCCAGCAGTTATAGTCCTAGCAATCAGCCCCAGCATTTT. This translates into CASSYSPSNQPQHF.

This clone was seen just once. V usage is TRBV5-6 and J usage is TRBJ2-6; 7 bases map to TRBD1. The CDR3 totals 18 residues. V gave up 2 bases and J gave up 2 bases; unmatched junction bases: 10. Germline assignment: CDR1 SGHDT and CDR2 YYEEEE. This CDR3 is CASSFRQGVIPGANVLTF. As DNA, the CDR3 is TGTGCCAGCAGCTTTCGACAGGGAGTCATCCCTGGGGCCAACGTCCTGACTTTC.

The chain has TRBV30 and TRBJ1-2; D ambiguous. The CDR3 is made up of 14 amino acids. Trimming removed 4 bases at V and 0 bases at J, with 12 bases between. Germline loops: CDR1 GTSNPN, CDR2 SVGIG (reference sequence). CDR3: CAWTYGTSNYGYTF. The CDR3, as DNA: TGTGCCTGGACCTACGGAACCTCTAACTATGGCTACACCTTC.

The chain combines TRBV9 with TRBJ2-1, with TRBD1 matching over 7 bases. V trimming: 0 bases; J trimming: 7 bases; junction bases outside the gene matches: 13. CDR1 SGDLS and CDR2 YYNGEE come from the germline V gene. This CDR3 is 17 amino acids long. The chain's CDR3 is CASSVGGQALSGNEQFF. The DNA of the CDR3 is TGTGCCAGCAGCGTAGGAGGACAGGCATTGTCTGGGAATGAGCAGTTCTTC.